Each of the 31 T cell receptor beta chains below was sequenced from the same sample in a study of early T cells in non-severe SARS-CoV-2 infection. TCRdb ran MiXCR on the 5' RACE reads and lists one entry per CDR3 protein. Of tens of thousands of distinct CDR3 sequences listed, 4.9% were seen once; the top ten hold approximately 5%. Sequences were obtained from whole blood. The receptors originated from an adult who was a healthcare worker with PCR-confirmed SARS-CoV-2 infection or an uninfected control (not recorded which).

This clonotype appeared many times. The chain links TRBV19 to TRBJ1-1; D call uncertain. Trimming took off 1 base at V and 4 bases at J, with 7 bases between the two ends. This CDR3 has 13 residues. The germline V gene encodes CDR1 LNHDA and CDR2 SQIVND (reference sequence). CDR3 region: CASSIARGTEAFF. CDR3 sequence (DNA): TGTGCCAGTAGTATAGCCAGAGGCACTGAAGCTTTCTTT.

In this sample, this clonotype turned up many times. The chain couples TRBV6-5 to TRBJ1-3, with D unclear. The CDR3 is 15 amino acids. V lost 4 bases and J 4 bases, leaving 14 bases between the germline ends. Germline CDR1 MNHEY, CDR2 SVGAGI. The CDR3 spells CASSSPHLTGNTIYF. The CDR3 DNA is TGTGCCAGCAGTTCACCACATCTGACCGGAAACACCATATATTTT.

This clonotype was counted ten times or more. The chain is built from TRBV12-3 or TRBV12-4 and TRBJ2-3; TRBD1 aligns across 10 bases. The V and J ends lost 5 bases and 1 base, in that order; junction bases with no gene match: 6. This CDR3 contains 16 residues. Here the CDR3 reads CASSAIGTGGTDTQYF. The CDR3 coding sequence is TGTGCCAGCAGTGCTATAGGGACAGGGGGCACAGATACGCAGTATTTT.

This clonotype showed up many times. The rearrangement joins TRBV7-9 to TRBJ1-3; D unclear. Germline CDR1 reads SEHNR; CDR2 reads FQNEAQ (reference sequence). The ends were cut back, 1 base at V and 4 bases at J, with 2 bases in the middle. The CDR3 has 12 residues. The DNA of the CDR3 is TGTGCCAGCAGCTTAGTAGGAAACACCATATATTTT. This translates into CASSLVGNTIYF.

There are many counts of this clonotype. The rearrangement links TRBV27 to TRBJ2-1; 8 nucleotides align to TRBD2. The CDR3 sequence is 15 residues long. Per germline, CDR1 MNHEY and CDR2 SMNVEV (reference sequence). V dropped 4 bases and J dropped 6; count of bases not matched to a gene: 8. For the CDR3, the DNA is TGTGCCAGCAGTTCCCGGACTAGCCCCCGCAATGAGCAGTTCTTC. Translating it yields CASSSRTSPRNEQFF.

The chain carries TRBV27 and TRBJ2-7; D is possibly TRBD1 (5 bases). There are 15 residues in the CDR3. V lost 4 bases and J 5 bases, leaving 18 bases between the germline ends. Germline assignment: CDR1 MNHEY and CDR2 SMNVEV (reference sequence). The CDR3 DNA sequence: TGTGCCAGCAGTTCCCTAGGGGTTGCTGTGCACGAGCAGTACTTC. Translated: CASSSLGVAVHEQYF.

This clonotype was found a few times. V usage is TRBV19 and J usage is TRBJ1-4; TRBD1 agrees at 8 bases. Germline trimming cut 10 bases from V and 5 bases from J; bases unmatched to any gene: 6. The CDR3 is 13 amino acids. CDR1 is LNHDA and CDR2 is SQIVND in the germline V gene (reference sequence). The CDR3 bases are TGTGCCACCCCGGACAGGGTGAATGAAAAACTGTTTTTT. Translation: CATPDRVNEKLFF.

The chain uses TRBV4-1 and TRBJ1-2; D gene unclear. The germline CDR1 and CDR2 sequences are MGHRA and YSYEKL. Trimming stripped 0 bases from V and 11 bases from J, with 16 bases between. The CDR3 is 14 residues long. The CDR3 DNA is TGCGCCAGCAGCCAAGAATTCAGGAGGATTATTTACACCTTC. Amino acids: CASSQEFRRIIYTF.

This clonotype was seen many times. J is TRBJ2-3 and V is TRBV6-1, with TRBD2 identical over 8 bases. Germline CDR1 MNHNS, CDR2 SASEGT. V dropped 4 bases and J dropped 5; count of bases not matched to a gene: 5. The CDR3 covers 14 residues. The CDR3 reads CASSAGGAEDTQYF. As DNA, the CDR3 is TGTGCCAGCAGTGCGGGGGGGGCCGAAGATACGCAGTATTTT.

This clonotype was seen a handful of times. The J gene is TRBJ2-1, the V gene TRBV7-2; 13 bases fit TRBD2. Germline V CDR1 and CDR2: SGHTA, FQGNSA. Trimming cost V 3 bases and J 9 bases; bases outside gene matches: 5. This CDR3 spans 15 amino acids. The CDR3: CASSFTSGGASEQFF. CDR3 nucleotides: TGTGCCAGCAGCTTCACTAGCGGGGGGGCGAGTGAGCAGTTCTTC. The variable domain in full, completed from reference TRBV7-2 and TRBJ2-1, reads GAGVSQSPSNKVTEKGKDVELRCDPISGHTALYWYRQSLGQGLEFLIYFQGNSAPDKSGLPSDRFSAERTGGSVSTLTIQRTQQEDSAVYLCASSFTSGGASEQFFGPGTRLTVL.

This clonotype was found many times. As DNA, the CDR3 is TGTGCCAGTAGTGTGCGACCTCACATAGCGGGAGTAAATGAGCAGTTCTTC. The encoded protein is CASSVRPHIAGVNEQFF. This chain joins TRBV19 and TRBJ2-1, with 9 bases aligning to TRBD2. With V trimmed by 5 bases and J by 7 bases, 15 bases remained unmatched. The length of the CDR3 is 17 residues. Germline V gene data show CDR1 as LNHDA and CDR2 as SQIVND (reference sequence).

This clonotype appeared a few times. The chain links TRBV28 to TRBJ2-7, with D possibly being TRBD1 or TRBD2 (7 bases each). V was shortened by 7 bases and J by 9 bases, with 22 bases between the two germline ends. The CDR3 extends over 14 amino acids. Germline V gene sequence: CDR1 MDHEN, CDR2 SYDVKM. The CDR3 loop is CASNQGGGANAQYF. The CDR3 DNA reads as TGTGCCAGCAATCAGGGAGGGGGCGCGAACGCGCAGTACTTC.

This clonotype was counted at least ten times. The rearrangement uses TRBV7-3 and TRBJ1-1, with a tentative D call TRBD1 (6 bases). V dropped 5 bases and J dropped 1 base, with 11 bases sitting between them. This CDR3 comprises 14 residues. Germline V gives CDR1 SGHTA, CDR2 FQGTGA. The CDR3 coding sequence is TGTGCCAGCAGCGCGGGACATTCGAACACTGAAGCTTTCTTT. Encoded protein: CASSAGHSNTEAFF.

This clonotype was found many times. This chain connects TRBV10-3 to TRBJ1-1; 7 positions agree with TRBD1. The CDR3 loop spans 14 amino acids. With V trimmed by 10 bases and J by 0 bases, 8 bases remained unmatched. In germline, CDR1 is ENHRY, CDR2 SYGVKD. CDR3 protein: CATNPGQLNTEAFF. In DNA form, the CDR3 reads TGTGCCACGAACCCGGGACAGTTGAACACTGAAGCTTTCTTT.

The CDR3 protein is CASSGEDWAYGYTF. The CDR3 DNA reads TGTGCCAGCAGCGGGGAGGACTGGGCATATGGCTACACCTTC. The chain links TRBV5-5 to TRBJ1-2; D is undetermined. The germline V and J ends were trimmed by 4 bases and 5 bases, with 15 bases remaining between them. Germline CDR1 and CDR2: SGHKS and YYEKEE (reference sequence). The CDR3 is 14 amino acids.

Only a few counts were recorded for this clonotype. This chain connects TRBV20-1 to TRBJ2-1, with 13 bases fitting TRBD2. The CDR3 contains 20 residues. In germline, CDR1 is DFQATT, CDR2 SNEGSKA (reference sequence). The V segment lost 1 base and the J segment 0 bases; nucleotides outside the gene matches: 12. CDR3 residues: CSARGPGLAGEWGSYNEQFF. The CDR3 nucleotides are TGCAGTGCTAGAGGCCCCGGACTAGCGGGAGAATGGGGCTCCTACAATGAGCAGTTCTTC.

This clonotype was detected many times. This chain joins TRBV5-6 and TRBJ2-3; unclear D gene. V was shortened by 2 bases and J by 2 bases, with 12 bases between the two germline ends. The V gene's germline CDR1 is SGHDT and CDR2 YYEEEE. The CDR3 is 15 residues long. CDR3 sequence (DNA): TGTGCCAGCAGCTTCCAGCGTCGGATCACAGATACGCAGTATTTT. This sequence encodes CASSFQRRITDTQYF.

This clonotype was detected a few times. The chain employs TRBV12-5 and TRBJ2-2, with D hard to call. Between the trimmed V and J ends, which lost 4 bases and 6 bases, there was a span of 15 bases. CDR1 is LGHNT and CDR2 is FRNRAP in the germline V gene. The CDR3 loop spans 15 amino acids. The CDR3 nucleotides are TGTGCTAGTGGTTGGCCCCTTGGGGAATCCGGGGAGCTGTTTTTT. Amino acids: CASGWPLGESGELFF.

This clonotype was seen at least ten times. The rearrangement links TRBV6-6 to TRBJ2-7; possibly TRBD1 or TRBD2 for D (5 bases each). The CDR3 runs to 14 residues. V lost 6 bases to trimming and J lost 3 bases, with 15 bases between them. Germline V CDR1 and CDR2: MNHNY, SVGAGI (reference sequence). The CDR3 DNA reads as TGTGCCAGCAGACAACGGGGACGGAACTACGAGCAGTACTTC. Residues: CASRQRGRNYEQYF.

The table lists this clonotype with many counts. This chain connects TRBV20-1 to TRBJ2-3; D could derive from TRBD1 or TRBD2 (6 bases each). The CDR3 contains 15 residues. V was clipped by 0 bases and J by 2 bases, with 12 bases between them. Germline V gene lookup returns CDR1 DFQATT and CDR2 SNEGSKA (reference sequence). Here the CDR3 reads CSARDEGGLTDTQYF. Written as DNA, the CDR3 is TGCAGTGCTAGAGATGAGGGGGGTCTCACAGATACGCAGTATTTT.

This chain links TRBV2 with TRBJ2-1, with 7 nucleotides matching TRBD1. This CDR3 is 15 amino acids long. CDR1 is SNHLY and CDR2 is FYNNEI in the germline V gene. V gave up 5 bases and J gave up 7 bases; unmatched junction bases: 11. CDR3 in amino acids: CASSYRGYVVNEQFF. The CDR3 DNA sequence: TGTGCCAGCAGTTACAGGGGATATGTAGTAAATGAGCAGTTCTTC.

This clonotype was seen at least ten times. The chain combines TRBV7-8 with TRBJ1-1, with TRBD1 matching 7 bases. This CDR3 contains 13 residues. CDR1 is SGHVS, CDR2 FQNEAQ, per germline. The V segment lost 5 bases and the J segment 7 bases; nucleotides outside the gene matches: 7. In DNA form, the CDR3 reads TGTGCCAGCAGCGGCGCGAGACAGGGTGAAGCTTTCTTT. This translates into CASSGARQGEAFF.

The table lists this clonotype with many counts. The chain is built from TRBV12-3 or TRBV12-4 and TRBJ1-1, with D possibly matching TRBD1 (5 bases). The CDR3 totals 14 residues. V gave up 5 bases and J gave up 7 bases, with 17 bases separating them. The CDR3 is CASSGGPSGLEAFF. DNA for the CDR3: TGTGCCAGCAGTGGGGGACCGTCAGGCCTTGAAGCTTTCTTT.

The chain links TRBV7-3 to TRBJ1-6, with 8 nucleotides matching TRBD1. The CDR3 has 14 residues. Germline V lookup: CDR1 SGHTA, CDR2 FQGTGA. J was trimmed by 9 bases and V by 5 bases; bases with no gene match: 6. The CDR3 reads CASSEGQAVSPLHF. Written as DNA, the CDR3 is TGTGCCAGCAGCGAGGGACAGGCGGTTTCACCCCTCCACTTT.

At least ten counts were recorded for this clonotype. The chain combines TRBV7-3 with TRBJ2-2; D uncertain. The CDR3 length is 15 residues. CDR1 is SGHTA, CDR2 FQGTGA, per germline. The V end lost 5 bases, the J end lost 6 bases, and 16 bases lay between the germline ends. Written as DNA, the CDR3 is TGTGCCAGCAGCCTTAACCCCTCCCGACCCGGGGAGCTGTTTTTT. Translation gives CASSLNPSRPGELFF.

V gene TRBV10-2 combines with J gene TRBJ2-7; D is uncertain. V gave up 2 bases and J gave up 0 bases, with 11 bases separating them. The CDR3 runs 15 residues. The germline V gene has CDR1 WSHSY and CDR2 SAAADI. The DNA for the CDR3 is TGCGCCAGCAGTGAGGTCAGTGGCTACTCCTACGAGCAGTACTTC. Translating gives CASSEVSGYSYEQYF.

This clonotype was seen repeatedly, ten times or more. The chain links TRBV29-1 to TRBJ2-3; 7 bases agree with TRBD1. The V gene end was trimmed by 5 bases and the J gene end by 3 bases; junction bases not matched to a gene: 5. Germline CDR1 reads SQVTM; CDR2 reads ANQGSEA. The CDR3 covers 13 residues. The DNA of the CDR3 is TGCAGCGTTTTAAAGACAGGGACAGATACGCAGTATTTT. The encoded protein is CSVLKTGTDTQYF.

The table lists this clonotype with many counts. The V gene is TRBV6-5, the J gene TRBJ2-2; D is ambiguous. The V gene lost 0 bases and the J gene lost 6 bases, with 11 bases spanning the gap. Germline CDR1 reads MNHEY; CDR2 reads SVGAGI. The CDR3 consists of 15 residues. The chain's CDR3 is CASSYSITGPGELFF. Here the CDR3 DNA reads TGTGCCAGCAGTTACTCGATAACGGGCCCCGGGGAGCTGTTTTTT.

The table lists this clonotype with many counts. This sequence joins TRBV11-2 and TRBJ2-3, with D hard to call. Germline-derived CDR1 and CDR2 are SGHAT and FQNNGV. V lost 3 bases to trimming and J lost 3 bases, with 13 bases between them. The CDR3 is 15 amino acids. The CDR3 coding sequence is TGTGCCAGCAGCTTTTCTGGGGAAGGTACAGATACGCAGTATTTT. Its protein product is CASSFSGEGTDTQYF.

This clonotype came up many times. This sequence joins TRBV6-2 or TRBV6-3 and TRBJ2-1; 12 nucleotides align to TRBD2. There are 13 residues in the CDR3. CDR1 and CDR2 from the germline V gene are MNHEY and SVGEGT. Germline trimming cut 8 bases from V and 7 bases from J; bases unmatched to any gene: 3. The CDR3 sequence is CASGLAGMNEQFF. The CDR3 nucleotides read TGTGCCAGCGGACTAGCGGGAATGAATGAGCAGTTCTTC.

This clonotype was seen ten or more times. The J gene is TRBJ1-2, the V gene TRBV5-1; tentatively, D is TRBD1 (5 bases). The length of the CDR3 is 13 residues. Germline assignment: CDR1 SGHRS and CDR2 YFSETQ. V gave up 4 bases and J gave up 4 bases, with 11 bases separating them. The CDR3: CASSPDTAYGYTF. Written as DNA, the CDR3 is TGCGCCAGCAGCCCGGACACCGCCTATGGCTACACCTTC.